Below, 18 T cell receptor beta chains from the same sample are listed, as sequenced in a study of T-cell reconstitution after alpha-beta-depleted transplantation in children. Construction of the TCRbeta library involved unique molecular identifiers. TCRdb recomputed calls from the PCR reads with MiXCR, one row per CDR3 protein. The sample records 200,000 to 250,000 distinct CDR3 sequences, around 7.8% being singletons. The material was PBMCs, mostly from graft donor cells, obtained 180 days after TCRalphabeta/CD19-depleted stem cell transplant. The receptors originated from a male patient younger than 18 who had a stem cell transplant for acute lymphoblastic leukemia, so the T cells may come from the graft donor.

The table lists this clonotype with many counts. This sequence joins TRBV6-1 and TRBJ1-1; D unresolved. The ends were cut back, 5 bases at V and 3 bases at J, with 13 bases in the middle. Germline V gene data show CDR1 as MNHNS and CDR2 as SASEGT. The CDR3 is made up of 14 amino acids. This CDR3 is CASSLTDGYTEAFF. DNA of the CDR3: TGTGCCAGCAGTCTAACAGACGGCTACACTGAAGCTTTCTTT.

The chain carries TRBV19 and TRBJ2-1, with 14 bases identical to TRBD2. Unmatched junction bases numbered 10, after V lost 11 bases and J lost 4 bases. The CDR3 is 16 residues long. CDR1 LNHDA and CDR2 SQIVND come from the germline V gene (reference sequence). The CDR3 is CAPLETSGRGYNEQFF. CDR3 coding DNA: TGTGCCCCCCTCGAGACTAGCGGGAGGGGGTACAATGAGCAGTTCTTC.

This clonotype was found many times. This rearrangement joins TRBV20-1 to TRBJ1-2, with unresolved D. The CDR3 consists of 14 residues. The germline V gene encodes CDR1 DFQATT and CDR2 SNEGSKA (reference sequence). V was trimmed by 1 base and J by 0 bases, leaving 9 bases between them. The CDR3 DNA reads TGCAGTGCTAGAGTCAGCTCAGCTAACTATGGCTACACCTTC. Translated: CSARVSSANYGYTF.

This clonotype was observed at least ten times. This chain joins TRBV12-3 or TRBV12-4 and TRBJ1-3, with D possibly matching TRBD1 (6 bases). The germline V and J ends were trimmed by 7 bases and 3 bases, with 7 bases remaining between them. The CDR3 spans 12 residues. The CDR3 sequence: CASNRVGNTIYF. As DNA, the CDR3 is TGTGCCAGCAACAGGGTTGGAAACACCATATATTTT.

This clonotype was seen ten or more times. The J gene is TRBJ1-1, the V gene TRBV6-4; D is perhaps TRBD1 (5 bases). CDR1 MRHNA and CDR2 SNTAGT come from the germline V gene. V shed 6 bases and J shed 1 base, with 18 bases lying between them. CDR3 length: 16 amino acids. The DNA of the CDR3 is TGTGCCAGCAGAAAATTCGGGGGGGGTTCGAACACTGAAGCTTTCTTT. Its protein product is CASRKFGGGSNTEAFF.

This clonotype was seen many times. Here the CDR3 DNA reads TGTGCCAGCAGTCCCGGCCCGTTCGAGGAGACCCAGTACTTC. It is translated as CASSPGPFEETQYF. The V call is TRBV27, the J call TRBJ2-5; no clear D gene. The CDR3 is 14 amino acids. V was cut by 5 bases and J by 5 bases, with 15 bases left in between. Germline V gene sequence: CDR1 MNHEY, CDR2 SMNVEV (reference sequence).

This clonotype has a count of ten or more. The V and J genes are TRBV5-1 and TRBJ2-7; no reliable D call. The CDR3 length is 11 residues. The V and J ends lost 3 bases and 6 bases respectively, with 7 bases between them. The germline gives CDR1 SGHRS, CDR2 YFSETQ. The CDR3 DNA reads TGCGCCAGCAGCTCCAGCGTCGAGCAGTACTTC. Amino acids: CASSSSVEQYF.

CDR3 protein: CASAGVGSYEQYF. In nucleotides, the CDR3 is TGTGCCAGCGCCGGCGTGGGCTCCTACGAGCAGTACTTC. The chain has TRBV5-6 and TRBJ2-7; no firm D call. Germline V gene sequence: CDR1 SGHDT, CDR2 YYEEEE. The V end lost 7 bases, the J end lost 0 bases, and 11 bases lay between the germline ends. CDR3 size: 13 residues.

This clonotype was observed many times. J is TRBJ2-7 and V is TRBV7-9, with 8 bases matching TRBD1. With V trimmed by 5 bases and J by 5 bases, 8 bases remained unmatched. The CDR3 runs to 14 residues. The germline gives CDR1 SEHNR, CDR2 FQNEAQ (reference sequence). CDR3 residues: CASSPRTGTDEQYF. CDR3 in DNA: TGTGCCAGCAGCCCAAGGACAGGGACCGACGAGCAGTACTTC.

This clonotype was detected a few times. J is TRBJ1-3 and V is TRBV12-3 or TRBV12-4; D gene unclear. With 3 bases removed from V and 1 base from J, the gap between germline ends came to 10 bases. This CDR3 is 15 amino acids long. The CDR3: CASSFSPWSGNTIYF. Here the CDR3 DNA reads TGTGCCAGCAGTTTTTCTCCGTGGTCTGGAAACACCATATATTTT.

This clonotype appeared many times. This chain uses TRBV6-5 with TRBJ2-1; a possible D gene is TRBD2 (6 bases). The CDR3 covers 15 residues. Trimming pared 2 bases from V and 4 bases from J, leaving 12 bases between. Germline CDR1 MNHEY, CDR2 SVGAGI. In DNA form, the CDR3 reads TGTGCCAGCAGTTACCGCGGACTACTGTACAATGAGCAGTTCTTC. Its translation: CASSYRGLLYNEQFF.

The chain joins TRBV11-1 to TRBJ1-6; D might be TRBD1 (6 bases). Germline V gives CDR1 SGHAT, CDR2 FQDESV (reference sequence). The CDR3 totals 16 residues. V shed 4 bases and J shed 9 bases, with 19 bases lying between them. The CDR3 sequence is CASSSLPGHSVSPLHF. The CDR3 DNA is TGTGCCAGCAGCTCGCTTCCGGGACACTCGGTTTCACCCCTCCACTTT.

This clonotype was picked up many times. The V gene is TRBV12-5, the J gene TRBJ2-6; D remains ambiguous. This CDR3 region has 17 residues. Trimming removed 6 bases at V and 0 bases at J, with 15 bases between. Germline CDR1 LGHNT, CDR2 FRNRAP. The chain's CDR3 is CASGPLRFGSGANVLTF. DNA of the CDR3: TGTGCTAGTGGACCCCTGAGGTTCGGCTCTGGGGCCAACGTCCTGACTTTC.

This clonotype was counted ten times or more. This CDR3 is CASSLFVGGAETQYF. The CDR3 DNA reads TGTGCCAGCAGCTTATTCGTCGGGGGCGCAGAGACCCAGTACTTC. This chain connects TRBV11-2 to TRBJ2-5, with D perhaps matching TRBD1 or TRBD2 (6 bases each). Germline lookup yields CDR1 SGHAT and CDR2 FQNNGV. V was shortened by 2 bases and J by 4 bases, with 14 bases between the two germline ends. CDR3 length equals 15 residues.

This clonotype was picked up many times. Here the CDR3 reads CASSSQTDTQYF. The CDR3 region has the DNA TGTGCCAGCAGCTCTCAGACAGATACGCAGTATTTT. The chain employs TRBV7-3 and TRBJ2-3; D gene unclear. Trimming pared 4 bases from V and 3 bases from J, leaving 5 bases between. The CDR3 is 12 amino acids. Per germline, CDR1 SGHTA and CDR2 FQGTGA.

This clonotype came up many times. Written as DNA, the CDR3 is TGTGCCAGCAGCCCAGGACCGACCACAGATACGCAGTATTTT. Protein product: CASSPGPTTDTQYF. This chain uses TRBV12-3 or TRBV12-4 with TRBJ2-3; D remains unclear. The CDR3 runs to 14 residues. V was shortened by 6 bases and J by 2 bases, with 12 bases between the two germline ends.

This clonotype has a count of ten or more. V and J are TRBV18 and TRBJ2-6; D possibly matches TRBD1 or TRBD2 (6 bases each). Trimming left V 6 bases short and J 0 bases short, with 24 bases between. The CDR3 is made up of 20 amino acids. Germline CDR1 and CDR2: KGHSH and LQKENI. The CDR3 sequence is CASSSEGVTLQSSGANVLTF. CDR3 nucleotides: TGTGCCAGCTCCTCGGAGGGGGTTACCTTGCAAAGCTCTGGGGCCAACGTCCTGACTTTC.

In this sample, this clonotype turned up many times. The V and J genes are TRBV7-3 and TRBJ1-6, with D unclear. Germline V gene lookup returns CDR1 SGHTA and CDR2 FQGTGA. Trimming pared 2 bases from V and 10 bases from J, leaving 9 bases between. The CDR3 length is 13 residues. CDR3 DNA sequence: TGTGCCAGCAGCTTAGATCCGGCGTCACCCCTCCACTTT. This translates into CASSLDPASPLHF.